This entry concerns a single T cell receptor (beta chain). This sample was included in a study of blood T cell repertoires in COVID-19. Libraries were prepared by immunoSEQ multiplex PCR; TCRdb keeps only in-frame clonotypes and omits some of them. The sample has under 250,000 clones; approximately 82% are singletons. The receptor's source is a man between 50 and 59 years old with active or convalescent COVID-19. The sequenced sample consisted of peripheral blood.

The CDR3 sequence: CASSQEDRNTGELFF. CDR3 sequence (DNA): TGCGCCAGCAGCCAAGAGGACAGGAACACCGGGGAGCTGTTTTTT. V is TRBV4-1 and J is TRBJ2-2; weak D call: TRBD1 (6 bases). This CDR3 contains 15 residues. V was clipped by 0 bases and J by 1 base, with 6 bases between them. CDR1 MGHRA and CDR2 YSYEKL come from the germline V gene.